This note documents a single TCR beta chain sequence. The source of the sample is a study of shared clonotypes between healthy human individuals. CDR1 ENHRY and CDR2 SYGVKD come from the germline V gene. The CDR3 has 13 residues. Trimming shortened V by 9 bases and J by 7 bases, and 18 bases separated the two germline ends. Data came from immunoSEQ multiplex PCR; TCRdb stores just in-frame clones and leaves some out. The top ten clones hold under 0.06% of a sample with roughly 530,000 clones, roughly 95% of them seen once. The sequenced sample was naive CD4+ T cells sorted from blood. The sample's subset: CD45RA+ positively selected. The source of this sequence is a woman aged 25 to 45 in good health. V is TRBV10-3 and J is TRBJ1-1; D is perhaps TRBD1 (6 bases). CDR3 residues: CAINMGQGSEAFF. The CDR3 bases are TGTGCCATTAACATGGGGCAGGGGAGTGAAGCTTTCTTT.